A single sample is the source of the 28 T cell receptor beta chains below, sequenced in a study of T cell responses to AZD1222 COVID-19 vaccine. The table came from immunoSEQ multiplex PCR; TCRdb's copy has only in-frame clones and leaves some out. The data contain roughly 150,000 clones, about 87% of them seen just once; the ten biggest clones take up about 1.9%. The input for sequencing was peripheral blood, taken on day 0 of AZD1222 vaccination. The receptors derive from an adult in good health.

This clone was found a few times. This chain links TRBV9 with TRBJ1-2; D not resolved. The CDR3 has 15 amino acids. V dropped 0 bases and J dropped 6 bases, with 15 bases sitting between them. The V gene's germline CDR1 is SGDLS and CDR2 YYNGEE. The CDR3 reads CASSVVTGPDHGYTF. The CDR3, as DNA: TGTGCCAGCAGCGTAGTTACGGGTCCCGATCATGGCTACACCTTC.

This clone appeared once. This rearrangement joins TRBV11-3 to TRBJ1-5; 8 nucleotides align to TRBD1. This CDR3 region has 19 residues. CDR1 and CDR2 (germline): SGHNT, YENEEA. The V segment lost 5 bases and the J segment 10 bases; nucleotides outside the gene matches: 25. CDR3 protein: CASSAFPEKDRGPTTPQHF. Written as DNA, the CDR3 is TGTGCCAGCAGCGCATTCCCAGAAAAAGACAGGGGACCCACCACACCCCAGCATTTT.

This clone was seen just once. The chain combines TRBV10-3 with TRBJ2-7; D not certain. This CDR3 contains 13 residues. Trimming shortened V by 8 bases and J by 0 bases, and 11 bases separated the two germline ends. The V gene's germline CDR1 is ENHRY and CDR2 SYGVKD. CDR3 protein: CAIQITFSYEQYF. CDR3 coding DNA: TGTGCCATCCAGATAACCTTCTCCTACGAGCAGTACTTC.

This sequence joins TRBV5-1 and TRBJ1-4, with TRBD1 as a possible D gene (6 bases). CDR1 and CDR2 (germline): SGHRS, YFSETQ. V gave up 2 bases and J gave up 12 bases, with 17 bases separating them. CDR3 length: 14 residues. CDR3 sequence (DNA): TGCGCCAGCAGCTTATCCGTAACAGGGCGGGAACTGTTTTTT. Protein: CASSLSVTGRELFF.

V is TRBV7-9 and J is TRBJ1-1; D may be TRBD1 (6 bases). Trimming pared 1 base from V and 0 bases from J, leaving 12 bases between. CDR1 is SEHNR and CDR2 is FQNEAQ in the germline V gene (reference sequence). The CDR3 covers 16 residues. The CDR3 protein is CASSLGAGAVNTEAFF. DNA for the CDR3: TGTGCCAGCAGCTTAGGGGCGGGGGCTGTGAACACTGAAGCTTTCTTT.

This clone was detected a few times. The chain combines TRBV10-3 with TRBJ2-7; TRBD2 agrees at 13 bases. The germline CDR1 and CDR2 sequences are ENHRY and SYGVKD. This CDR3 has 19 residues. V shed 0 bases, J shed 4 bases, and the junction held 12 bases outside the gene matches. CDR3 in DNA: TGTGCCATCAGTGAGTCTGGACTAGCGGGAGCACAGGTTAGGTACGAGCAGTACTTC. Protein: CAISESGLAGAQVRYEQYF.

The chain is built from TRBV10-3 and TRBJ1-1; D not certain. The ends were cut back, 4 bases at V and 8 bases at J, with 14 bases in the middle. Germline V gene lookup returns CDR1 ENHRY and CDR2 SYGVKD. The CDR3 loop spans 13 amino acids. CDR3 residues: CAISVSSPFEAFF. The CDR3, as DNA: TGTGCCATCAGTGTAAGTTCTCCATTCGAAGCTTTCTTT.

The chain joins TRBV19 to TRBJ2-5; possibly TRBD2 for D (6 bases). Germline V gene sequence: CDR1 LNHDA, CDR2 SQIVND (reference sequence). The CDR3 length is 14 residues. The ends were cut back, 10 bases at V and 1 base at J, with 16 bases in the middle. CDR3 region: CATSPWGVQETQYF. CDR3 nucleotides: TGTGCCACCTCCCCCTGGGGGGTCCAAGAGACCCAGTACTTC. Looking up the rest from reference TRBV19 and TRBJ2-5 gives the full variable domain: DGGITQSPKYLFRKEGQNVTLSCEQNLNHDAMYWYRQDPGQGLRLIYYSQIVNDFQKGDIAEGYSVSREKKESFPLTVTSAQKNPTAFYLCATSPWGVQETQYFGPGTRLLVL.

This clone appeared a few times. This chain uses TRBV11-3 with TRBJ2-2, with D possibly TRBD1 on 5 matching bases. V was clipped by 2 bases and J by 2 bases, with 24 bases between them. CDR3 length equals 20 residues. From germline, CDR1 is SGHNT and CDR2 YENEEA. CDR3 DNA: TGTGCCAGCAGCTTAAAGGGGAAAAGGCAGTTCGGGCTCAACACCGGGGAGCTGTTTTTT. It codes for CASSLKGKRQFGLNTGELFF.

The rearrangement links TRBV23-1 to TRBJ2-2; 8 nucleotides match TRBD1. TRBV23-1 is labeled an ORF, and its function is uncertain. The CDR3 length is 17 residues. The V segment lost 2 bases and the J segment 3 bases; nucleotides outside the gene matches: 8. The CDR3 sequence: CASSQEMDREHTGELFF. CDR3 in DNA: TGCGCCAGCAGTCAAGAGATGGACAGGGAGCACACCGGGGAGCTGTTTTTT.

The chain is built from TRBV6-1 and TRBJ2-3, with D perhaps matching TRBD1 (5 bases). The germline V and J ends were trimmed by 3 bases and 0 bases, with 13 bases remaining between them. This CDR3 has 16 amino acids. Germline-derived CDR1 and CDR2 are MNHNS and SASEGT. CDR3: CASSDTGRLSTDTQYF. The CDR3, as DNA: TGTGCCAGCAGTGATACAGGACGCTTGAGCACAGATACGCAGTATTTT.

V usage is TRBV7-9 and J usage is TRBJ1-1; D may be TRBD1 (5 bases). Germline CDR1 reads SEHNR; CDR2 reads FQNEAQ (reference sequence). This CDR3 region has 17 residues. Trimming shortened V by 1 base and J by 3 bases, and 18 bases separated the two germline ends. CDR3 DNA sequence: TGTGCCAGCAGCTTAGTTGATACAGTTGGGGGGGACACTGAAGCTTTCTTT. This sequence encodes CASSLVDTVGGDTEAFF.

With respect to this clone: A read error may account for a junction end that differs from germline. This rearrangement joins TRBV15 to TRBJ1-1, with no clear D. The V gene's germline CDR1 is LNHNV and CDR2 YYDKDF (reference sequence). This CDR3 comprises 13 residues. The CDR3 nucleotides are TGTGCCACCAGCAGAGCCCAGAACGCTGAAGCTTTCTTT. Amino acids: CATSRAQNAEAFF. Full variable domain (remainder filled in from reference TRBV15 and TRBJ1-1): DAMVIQNPRYQVTQFGKPVTLSCSQTLNHNVMYWYQQKSSQAPKLLFHYYDKDFNNEADTPDNFQSRRPNTSFCFLDIRSPGLGDTAMYLCATSRAQNAEAFFGQGTRLTVV.

This chain uses TRBV19 with TRBJ2-7; TRBD1 aligns across 9 bases. V trimming: 5 bases; J trimming: 1 base; junction bases outside the gene matches: 6. This CDR3 is built from 15 residues. Per germline, CDR1 LNHDA and CDR2 SQIVND (reference sequence). The CDR3 DNA is TGTGCCAGTAGTGCCAGGACAGGGGAATCCTACGAGCAGTACTTC. It yields the protein CASSARTGESYEQYF.

This clone has only one observation. The rearrangement links TRBV5-1 to TRBJ2-7; 12 bases match TRBD2. Germline assignment: CDR1 SGHRS and CDR2 YFSETQ. The CDR3 consists of 15 residues. Trimming cost V 3 bases and J 1 base; bases outside gene matches: 2. The CDR3 bases are TGCGCCAGCAGCTGGGGGACTAGCGGGTCCTACGAGCAGTACTTC. Residues: CASSWGTSGSYEQYF.

This clone was detected once. CDR3 sequence (DNA): TGCGCCAGCAGTGAGGCCCTCGGAGTAGCGGACTCCTACGAGCAGTACTTC. It encodes CASSEALGVADSYEQYF. The rearrangement links TRBV10-1 to TRBJ2-7; TRBD2 is a possible D gene (6 bases). This CDR3 contains 17 residues. Trimming pared 2 bases from V and 0 bases from J, leaving 17 bases between. Germline V gene lookup returns CDR1 WNHNN and CDR2 SYGVQD (reference sequence).

Regarding this clone: The junction shows a germline mismatch at one end, possibly a read error. V is TRBV6-5 and J is TRBJ1-4; tentatively, D is TRBD1 (6 bases). Germline values: CDR1 MNHEY, CDR2 SVGAGI. CDR3 length: 12 residues. This chain's CDR3 is CASSPDPGQPAF. The CDR3, as DNA: TGTGCCAGCAGCCCCGATCCCGGACAGCCGGCTTTT.

CDR3 sequence: CASSGGITNYGYTF. The DNA for the CDR3 is TGTGCCAGCAGTGGGGGAATTACTAACTATGGCTACACCTTC. The chain is built from TRBV2 and TRBJ1-2; D is uncertain. Between the trimmed V and J ends, which lost 4 bases and 0 bases, there was a span of 9 bases. The CDR3 is 14 amino acids. Germline loops: CDR1 SNHLY, CDR2 FYNNEI.

This chain connects TRBV28 to TRBJ2-4; D is unresolved. Germline V gene data show CDR1 as MDHEN and CDR2 as SYDVKM. V gave up 6 bases and J gave up 3 bases, with 15 bases separating them. The CDR3 loop spans 15 amino acids. The CDR3 loop is CASSFVRMGKNIQYF. As DNA, the CDR3 is TGTGCCAGCAGCTTTGTCCGTATGGGCAAAAACATTCAGTACTTC.

The V and J genes are TRBV27 and TRBJ1-3, with D tentatively TRBD1 (5 bases). Trimming removed 6 bases at V and 0 bases at J, with 12 bases between. The CDR3 extends over 15 amino acids. Per the germline V gene, CDR1 is MNHEY and CDR2 is SMNVEV (reference sequence). The CDR3 DNA reads as TGTGCCAGCAGAAGGGGTCCCTCCTCTGGAAACACCATATATTTT. Its protein is CASRRGPSSGNTIYF.

The chain combines TRBV7-2 with TRBJ1-2; the match to TRBD1 covers 7 bases. The germline gives CDR1 SGHTA, CDR2 FQGNSA. This CDR3 is built from 14 residues. The J segment lost 2 bases and the V segment lost 5 bases, leaving 5 bases of the junction unmatched. In DNA, the CDR3 is TGTGCCAGCAGCAAAGTGACAGGGAACTATGGCTACACCTTC. Its translation is CASSKVTGNYGYTF.

This chain links TRBV18 with TRBJ1-3; D unresolved. This CDR3 contains 15 residues. In germline, CDR1 is KGHSH, CDR2 LQKENI. Trimming cost V 6 bases and J 0 bases, with 12 bases left between them. CDR3 in DNA: TGTGCCAGCTCTCCGGGTCAGGCCTCTGGAAACACCATATATTTT. This codes for CASSPGQASGNTIYF.

This clone appeared once. The chain recombines TRBV29-1 with TRBJ2-2; the D gene is possibly TRBD2 (6 bases). The ends were cut back, 6 bases at V and 5 bases at J, with 7 bases in the middle. The CDR3 has 11 amino acids. Germline assignment: CDR1 SQVTM and CDR2 ANQGSEA. CDR3 protein: CSVGRTGELFF. CDR3 DNA sequence: TGCAGCGTCGGGAGAACCGGGGAGCTGTTTTTT.

The chain recombines TRBV10-2 with TRBJ2-7, with 8 bases that match TRBD2. From germline, CDR1 is WSHSY and CDR2 SAAADI. The junction had 19 bases not matched to a gene; V was cut back by 10 bases and J by 2 bases. The CDR3 extends over 17 amino acids. CDR3 loop: CATGAPAGGVFPYEQYF. The CDR3 DNA reads TGCGCCACCGGTGCCCCTGCGGGGGGAGTCTTTCCCTACGAGCAGTACTTC.

This clone has just a few counts. V gene TRBV3-1 (or the pseudogene TRBV3-2) combines with J gene TRBJ2-3; D is possibly TRBD2 (6 bases). The CDR3 runs 17 residues. V lost 1 base and J 2 bases, leaving 16 bases between the germline ends. Germline V gene data show CDR1 as LGHDT and CDR2 as YNNKEL (reference sequence). Here the CDR3 DNA reads TGTGCCAGCAGCCAAGTATCGGGGAGGAGGTTCACAGATACGCAGTATTTT. Residues: CASSQVSGRRFTDTQYF.

The V call is TRBV27, the J call TRBJ2-7, with a tentative D call TRBD1 (5 bases). Between the trimmed V and J ends, which lost 3 bases and 7 bases, there was a span of 13 bases. The germline CDR1 and CDR2 sequences are MNHEY and SMNVEV (reference sequence). The length of the CDR3 is 13 residues. The DNA for the CDR3 is TGTGCCAGCAGTTTGTCAGGGCTCGCAGAGCAGTACTTC. Translated, it gives CASSLSGLAEQYF.

The rearrangement uses TRBV7-9 and TRBJ1-3; no definite D call. Germline loops: CDR1 SEHNR, CDR2 FQNEAQ (reference sequence). The CDR3 has 16 amino acids. V was cut by 0 bases and J by 0 bases, with 9 bases left in between. The DNA of the CDR3 is TGTGCCAGCAGCTTAGCACAGCCCATCTCTGGAAACACCATATATTTT. It translates to CASSLAQPISGNTIYF.

J is TRBJ1-5 and V is TRBV25-1; 7 bases agree with TRBD1. J lost 4 bases, V lost 8 bases, and 8 bases had no gene match. The germline CDR1 and CDR2 sequences are MGHDK and SYGVNS. CDR3 length: 14 residues. The CDR3 loop reads CASGRRDSNQPQHF. Written as DNA, the CDR3 is TGTGCCAGCGGTCGCCGGGACAGTAATCAGCCCCAGCATTTT.